This T cell receptor (beta chain) was sequenced in a study of T cells in Graves' hyperthyroidism and ophthalmopathy. Germline CDR1 is ENHRY and CDR2 is SYGVKD. V shed 10 bases and J shed 7 bases, with 8 bases lying between them. The CDR3 covers 11 residues. TCR beta CDR3 regions were amplified from RNA transcripts. The HTBI set primed first-round TCR CDR3 RT-PCR. TCRdb re-analysed the multiplex PCR reads in MiXCR, keeping a single row per CDR3 protein. The sample contains about 840,000 distinct CDR3 sequences, over 35% of which appear only once. This clonotype was seen only once. Patients showing uncontrolled infection, other autoimmune disease, pregnancy or lactation were ineligible.

The source is a man between 18 and 29 years old with Graves' hyperthyroidism. V and J are TRBV10-3 and TRBJ1-6, with TRBD1 as a possible D gene (5 bases). Sequenced input: blood. CDR3 nucleotide sequence: TGTGCCACCGGGACGAATTCACCCCTCCACTTT. Translating gives CATGTNSPLHF.